This T cell receptor (beta chain) was found in a study of blood T cell repertoires in COVID-19. Study summary: Donors in the United States, Italy and Spain gave samples during acute or convalescent COVID-19. PBMCs, B-cell-depleted T cells, or T cells provided the cDNA or gDNA that made up the material.

This CDR3 comprises 17 residues. CDR1 and CDR2 (germline): SGHNT, YYREEE (reference sequence). Trimming took 0 bases from V and 6 from J, leaving 20 bases between them. Authors' methods: Estimates of nucleated cell counts were drawn from the amplification of reference gene primers. Assay used: immunoSEQ multiplex PCR; TCRdb lists only in-frame clones, some missing. Clone size and V and J calls were adopted from that table, with D and trimming inferred from the DNA. The table shows around 110,000 clones, with roughly 81% occurring only once. The sequencing sample was made of peripheral blood. This sequence originates from a man aged 35 to 55 with acute or convalescent COVID-19. The V gene is TRBV5-4, the J gene TRBJ2-3; tentative D call: TRBD1 (5 bases). CDR3 region: CASSLGFRDTSRDTQYF. DNA of the CDR3: TGTGCCAGCAGCTTGGGATTCAGGGATACGTCCCGGGATACGCAGTATTTT.